This passage covers 27 T cell receptor beta chains from one sample sequenced in a study of glioma-infiltrating T cells after dendritic cell vaccination. Documented time point: after dendritic cell vaccination, including at tumor progression/relapse. Produced via immunoSEQ multiplex PCR; TCRdb's table is partial and in-frame only. The sample shows about 50,000 clones, 85% of them seen only once. The input for sequencing was blood, taken after dendritic cell vaccination. The origin of the receptors is a human donor with glioblastoma.

The chain links TRBV11-2 to TRBJ2-7, with 8 nucleotides matching TRBD1. This CDR3 spans 18 amino acids. The ends lost 0 bases at V and 3 bases at J; junction bases unmatched: 13. The germline gives CDR1 SGHAT, CDR2 FQNNGV. The CDR3 DNA follows: TGTGCCAGCAGCTTAGATCCCGTGACAGGGGTTGGTAGCTACGAGCAGTACTTC. It specifies CASSLDPVTGVGSYEQYF.

The chain joins TRBV5-4 to TRBJ2-2; the D gene is possibly TRBD1 (5 bases). The CDR3 sequence is 14 residues long. In germline, CDR1 is SGHNT, CDR2 YYREEE (reference sequence). Trimming pared 0 bases from V and 6 bases from J, leaving 9 bases between. CDR3 loop: CASSLGTLSGELFF. DNA for the CDR3: TGTGCCAGCAGCTTGGGGACACTATCCGGGGAGCTGTTTTTT.

The chain couples TRBV4-1 to TRBJ2-5; 10 bases map to TRBD1. V was clipped by 8 bases and J by 11 bases; unmatched bases: 11. The CDR3 has 13 amino acids. Germline V lookup: CDR1 MGHRA, CDR2 YSYEKL. As DNA, the CDR3 is TGCGCCAGCTCCGGGACAGGGGTGGGGGAGCAGTACTTC. As protein: CASSGTGVGEQYF.

This chain joins TRBV10-3 and TRBJ1-6; 9 bases map to TRBD1. The CDR3 consists of 15 residues. V lost 0 bases and J lost 7; bases outside the gene matches: 1. The germline CDR1 and CDR2 sequences are ENHRY and SYGVKD. The CDR3 spells CAISESGQGNSPLHF. The CDR3 region has the DNA TGTGCCATCAGTGAGTCGGGACAGGGCAATTCACCCCTCCACTTT.

On this clone itself: The germline gene is not matched at one end of the junction; a read error may be the cause. The V call is TRBV27, the J call TRBJ2-7, with a weak D call TRBD1 (6 bases). This CDR3 has 14 amino acids. Per the germline V gene, CDR1 is MNHEY and CDR2 is SMNVEV (reference sequence). As DNA, the CDR3 is TGTGCCAGCAGCTTATTTGGGGGCCCCTACGAGCAGTACTTC. Its protein product is CASSLFGGPYEQYF.

The V gene is TRBV5-6, the J gene TRBJ2-5; D gene uncertain. Per the germline V gene, CDR1 is SGHDT and CDR2 is YYEEEE. The V end lost 5 bases, the J end lost 0 bases, and 11 bases lay between the germline ends. The CDR3 is 14 amino acids. CDR3 residues: CASRPTLYQETQYF. CDR3 DNA sequence: TGTGCCAGCAGACCGACACTGTACCAAGAGACCCAGTACTTC.

V and J are TRBV28 and TRBJ1-1, with D unclear. Germline CDR1 and CDR2: MDHEN and SYDVKM. The CDR3 totals 12 residues. The V and J ends lost 2 bases and 11 bases respectively, with 12 bases between them. CDR3 DNA sequence: TGTGCCAGCAGTTTAAGGCAGCGAGAGGCTTTCTTT. It is translated as CASSLRQREAFF.

V usage is TRBV6-5 and J usage is TRBJ2-2, with D maybe TRBD1 (6 bases). In germline, CDR1 is MNHEY, CDR2 SVGAGI. V was shortened by 2 bases and J by 4 bases, with 11 bases between the two germline ends. The CDR3 contains 15 residues. CDR3 sequence: CASSYGQGSTGELFF. CDR3 sequence (DNA): TGTGCCAGCAGTTACGGCCAGGGGAGCACCGGGGAGCTGTTTTTT.

The chain recombines TRBV27 with TRBJ1-6; D might be TRBD1 (5 bases). This CDR3 contains 15 residues. Germline values: CDR1 MNHEY, CDR2 SMNVEV (reference sequence). Trimming stripped 8 bases from V and 1 base from J, with 12 bases between. CDR3 region: CASGQGRSYNSPLHF. The CDR3 nucleotides are TGTGCCAGCGGGCAGGGAAGATCCTATAATTCACCCCTCCACTTT.

The V call is TRBV30, the J call TRBJ1-2; D ambiguous. V was pared by 0 bases and J by 0 bases, with 11 bases between. The germline gives CDR1 GTSNPN, CDR2 SVGIG (reference sequence). This CDR3 has 15 amino acids. This CDR3 reads CAWSVPTLANYGYTF. The CDR3 region has the DNA TGTGCCTGGAGTGTACCGACCCTAGCTAACTATGGCTACACCTTC.

This chain uses TRBV7-2 with TRBJ2-7; the match to TRBD2 covers 13 bases. The V and J ends lost 5 bases and 3 bases, in that order; junction bases with no gene match: 1. This CDR3 is 14 amino acids long. Germline V gene data show CDR1 as SGHTA and CDR2 as FQGNSA. The CDR3 sequence: CASSRTSGGYEQYF. CDR3 DNA sequence: TGTGCCAGCAGCAGGACTAGCGGGGGCTACGAGCAGTACTTC.

Here the CDR3 DNA reads TGTGCCAGTAGTATATCGGGCACAGATACGCAGTATTTT. This encodes CASSISGTDTQYF. The V and J genes are TRBV19 and TRBJ2-3; D is undetermined. CDR3 length: 13 amino acids. Germline V gives CDR1 LNHDA, CDR2 SQIVND (reference sequence). The V gene lost 2 bases and the J gene lost 1 base, with 4 bases spanning the gap.

This clone was seen only a few times. At the DNA level, this CDR3 is encoded by other sequences in the same sample as well. This chain uses TRBV4-2 with TRBJ2-7; 8 bases align to TRBD2. The CDR3 contains 17 residues. Losses at the gene ends were 0 bases for V and 3 bases for J; bases not matched to a gene: 10. From germline, CDR1 is LGHNA and CDR2 YNFKEQ. As DNA, the CDR3 is TGTGCCAGCAGCCAAGATATGGGACTAGGCGGGGACTACGAGCAGTACTTC. It encodes CASSQDMGLGGDYEQYF.

V usage is TRBV30 and J usage is TRBJ1-6, with a weak D call TRBD1 (6 bases). Germline V gene data show CDR1 as GTSNPN and CDR2 as SVGIG (reference sequence). The CDR3 loop spans 17 amino acids. Deletions cut 3 bases from V and 0 bases from J, with 15 bases between. CDR3 nucleotides: TGTGCCTGGAGAGATAACAGGGATAGCTCCTATAATTCACCCCTCCACTTT. It is translated as CAWRDNRDSSYNSPLHF.

The V and J genes are TRBV6-5 and TRBJ1-2, with 7 bases matching TRBD1. Germline CDR1 MNHEY, CDR2 SVGAGI. Trimming took 6 bases from V and 11 from J; bases not matched to a gene: 12. The CDR3 totals 13 residues. The CDR3 DNA is TGTGCCAGCAGACGACAGGGTTTTATGTTGTACACCTTC. The encoded protein is CASRRQGFMLYTF.

This clone was detected only once. The chain recombines TRBV9 with TRBJ1-5, with D uncertain. Germline assignment: CDR1 SGDLS and CDR2 YYNGEE. V shed 0 bases and J shed 3 bases, with 13 bases lying between them. The CDR3 runs to 16 residues. The CDR3 protein is CASSVDATNFNQPQHF. The DNA of the CDR3 is TGTGCCAGCAGCGTAGATGCGACAAATTTCAATCAGCCCCAGCATTTT.

The rearrangement uses TRBV11-2 and TRBJ1-4; D is uncertain. V lost 1 base and J lost 4, with 7 bases in between. The CDR3 extends over 14 amino acids. CDR1 and CDR2 from the germline V gene are SGHAT and FQNNGV. In nucleotides, the CDR3 is TGTGCCAGCAGCTTAGGCAGACTTAATGAAAAACTGTTTTTT. This encodes CASSLGRLNEKLFF.

This clone has only a few counts. V and J are TRBV28 and TRBJ2-1; D might be TRBD2 (5 bases). Germline-derived CDR1 and CDR2 are MDHEN and SYDVKM. V gave up 7 bases and J gave up 11 bases, with 15 bases separating them. CDR3 length: 12 residues. The CDR3 loop is CASTSMRGKQFF. The CDR3 DNA reads as TGTGCCAGCACCTCAATGAGAGGGAAGCAGTTCTTC. Full variable domain (rest looked up from reference TRBV28 and TRBJ2-1): DVKVTQSSRYLVKRTGEKVFLECVQDMDHENMFWYRQDPGLGLRLIYFSYDVKMKEKGDIPEGYSVSREKKERFSLILESASTNQTSMYLCASTSMRGKQFFGPGTRLTVL.

The gene calls are TRBV14 and TRBJ1-1, with 10 nucleotides matching TRBD1. Unmatched junction bases numbered 4, after V lost 4 bases and J lost 5 bases. Germline V gene data show CDR1 as SGHDN and CDR2 as FVKESK. The CDR3 has 14 residues. As DNA, the CDR3 is TGTGCCAGCAGCCCAGGACAGGGGGAAACTGAAGCTTTCTTT. As protein: CASSPGQGETEAFF.

The chain is built from TRBV7-9 and TRBJ2-4, with TRBD1 matching over 7 bases. The ends lost 5 bases at V and 0 bases at J; junction bases unmatched: 7. The CDR3 loop spans 16 amino acids. Germline CDR1 and CDR2: SEHNR and FQNEAQ (reference sequence). CDR3 in amino acids: CASSDGGQAAKNIQYF. The CDR3 DNA follows: TGTGCCAGCAGCGACGGAGGACAGGCAGCCAAAAACATTCAGTACTTC.

The chain recombines TRBV14 with TRBJ2-3; D ambiguous. This CDR3 has 15 amino acids. The germline V gene has CDR1 SGHDN and CDR2 FVKESK. V was trimmed by 5 bases and J by 2 bases, leaving 14 bases between them. CDR3 nucleotides: TGTGCCAGCAGCTTTTCGGTTTTATCCACAGATACGCAGTATTTT. Encoded protein: CASSFSVLSTDTQYF.

This clone has just one count. V is TRBV7-3 and J is TRBJ2-7; TRBD1 agrees at 7 bases. V trimming: 5 bases; J trimming: 4 bases; junction bases outside the gene matches: 5. The CDR3 is 13 amino acids. Germline assignment: CDR1 SGHTA and CDR2 FQGTGA. CDR3 bases: TGTGCCAGCAGCCGTACAGGGGATTACGAGCAGTACTTC. Translated: CASSRTGDYEQYF.

This clone has just one count. The chain links TRBV7-9 to TRBJ1-1; D remains ambiguous. The length of the CDR3 is 16 residues. Germline loops: CDR1 SEHNR, CDR2 FQNEAQ (reference sequence). V lost 5 bases to trimming and J lost 2 bases, with 18 bases between them. The chain's CDR3 is CASSPFLGSGNTEAFF. CDR3 sequence (DNA): TGTGCCAGCAGCCCATTTTTGGGTTCGGGAAACACTGAAGCTTTCTTT. The full variable domain, with the rest looked up from reference TRBV7-9 and TRBJ1-1, is DTGVSQNPRHKITKRGQNVTFRCDPISEHNRLYWYRQTLGQGPEFLTYFQNEAQLEKSRLLSDRFSAERPKGSFSTLEIQRTEQGDSAMYLCASSPFLGSGNTEAFFGQGTRLTVV.

J is TRBJ2-7 and V is TRBV5-6; no definite D call. V gave up 6 bases and J gave up 4 bases, with 14 bases separating them. Germline V CDR1 and CDR2: SGHDT, YYEEEE. The CDR3 runs 13 residues. Here the CDR3 reads CASTQPSGYEQYF. The DNA for the CDR3 is TGTGCCAGCACCCAGCCCTCAGGTTACGAGCAGTACTTC.

J is TRBJ2-3 and V is TRBV7-2; D is perhaps TRBD1 (5 bases). The ends were cut back, 0 bases at V and 2 bases at J, with 12 bases in the middle. The length of the CDR3 is 16 residues. CDR1 SGHTA and CDR2 FQGNSA come from the germline V gene. The CDR3 loop reads CASSLAKQVSTDTQYF. CDR3 DNA sequence: TGTGCCAGCAGCTTAGCGAAACAGGTATCCACAGATACGCAGTATTTT.

The chain carries TRBV18 and TRBJ2-3; D is unresolved. V was trimmed by 3 bases and J by 6 bases, leaving 4 bases between them. Germline V CDR1 and CDR2: KGHSH, LQKENI. This CDR3 region has 11 residues. CDR3 sequence (DNA): TGTGCCAGCTCACCGGGCGATACGCAGTATTTT. Amino acids: CASSPGDTQYF.

The J gene is TRBJ2-6, the V gene TRBV18; 8 bases map to TRBD1. CDR1 KGHSH and CDR2 LQKENI come from the germline V gene. V lost 3 bases to trimming and J lost 10 bases; unmatched junction nucleotides: 8. The CDR3 loop spans 15 amino acids. The CDR3 DNA reads TGTGCCAGCTCACCGAAGGACAGGGACAGGAACGTCCTGACTTTC. This translates into CASSPKDRDRNVLTF.